The rows below give T cell receptor beta chains drawn from one sample of a study of blood T cell repertoires in COVID-19. TCRdb's table, derived via immunoSEQ multiplex PCR, lists solely in-frame clones and lacks some. The sample carries about 250,000 clones, around 85% recorded once. Input material: PBMCs or T cells enriched from blood (not recorded which). Every receptor here comes from a woman aged 50 to 65 with acute COVID-19. Both conserved end residues are part of each CDR3. Fields, in order: CDR3 length, D gene, J gene, V gene, clone size, CDR3 DNA, CDR3 protein. A D gene is named only where the DNA matches it firmly. Clone size is stated in some rows and not others, as once, few, many or a class when expanded.

len: 15; d_gene: .; j_gene: TRBJ1-3; v_gene: TRBV27; abundance: .; CDR3nt: TGTGCCAGCAGTTCCCTTGGCAGGGAGGAAAACACCATATATTTT; CDR3aa: CASSSLGREENTIYF
len: 16; d_gene: TRBD1; j_gene: TRBJ1-1; v_gene: TRBV7-9; abundance: .; CDR3nt: TGTGCCAGCAGCCCCGGACAGGGATGGTGGAACACTGAAGCTTTCTTT; CDR3aa: CASSPGQGWWNTEAFF
len: 15; d_gene: .; j_gene: TRBJ1-6; v_gene: TRBV7-2; abundance: .; CDR3nt: TGTGCCAGCAGCCCCGGACAAGGGTCCAATTCACCCCTCCACTTT; CDR3aa: CASSPGQGSNSPLHF
len: 15; d_gene: TRBD1; j_gene: TRBJ2-1; v_gene: TRBV11-1; abundance: .; CDR3nt: TGTGCCAGCAGCTTTCAGGACAGGGGTAACGGGGAGCAGTTCTTC; CDR3aa: CASSFQDRGNGEQFF
len: 13; d_gene: .; j_gene: TRBJ1-2; v_gene: TRBV11-3; abundance: .; CDR3nt: TGTGCCAGCAGCGACACAGGGAACTATGGCTACACCTTC; CDR3aa: CASSDTGNYGYTF
len: 15; d_gene: TRBD1; j_gene: TRBJ1-5; v_gene: TRBV19; abundance: .; CDR3nt: TGTGCCAGTAGCACGACCGGGACAGGTAATCAGCCCCAGCATTTT; CDR3aa: CASSTTGTGNQPQHF
len: 14; d_gene: TRBD1; j_gene: TRBJ1-1; v_gene: TRBV4-2; abundance: .; CDR3nt: TGTGCCAGCAGCCAATCGCAGGGGGGCACTGAAGCTTTCTTT; CDR3aa: CASSQSQGGTEAFF
len: 15; d_gene: .; j_gene: TRBJ1-3; v_gene: TRBV7-2; abundance: .; CDR3nt: TGTGCCAGCAGCCTACAGCAAAGCTCTGGAAACACCATATATTTT; CDR3aa: CASSLQQSSGNTIYF
len: 15; d_gene: .; j_gene: TRBJ1-1; v_gene: TRBV7-9; abundance: .; CDR3nt: TGTGCCAGCAGCTTAGGGGCAGGGATGAACACTGAAGCTTTCTTT; CDR3aa: CASSLGAGMNTEAFF
len: 10; d_gene: .; j_gene: TRBJ2-7; v_gene: TRBV20-1; abundance: once; CDR3nt: TGCAGTGCTAGAGAGAGGGAGCAGTACTTC; CDR3aa: CSAREREQYF
len: 17; d_gene: TRBD2; j_gene: TRBJ2-5; v_gene: TRBV19; abundance: .; CDR3nt: TGTGCCAGTAGTCCCCGATGGACTAGCGGGGGGCCGGAGACCCAGTACTTC; CDR3aa: CASSPRWTSGGPETQYF
len: 13; d_gene: TRBD2; j_gene: TRBJ2-1; v_gene: TRBV5-4; abundance: .; CDR3nt: TGTGCCAGCAGCTTTGGACTAGCGAATGAGCAGTTCTTC; CDR3aa: CASSFGLANEQFF
len: 14; d_gene: .; j_gene: TRBJ2-2; v_gene: TRBV19; abundance: .; CDR3nt: TGTGCCAGTAAGAGGGTCTCGAACACCGGGGAGCTGTTTTTT; CDR3aa: CASKRVSNTGELFF
len: 15; d_gene: TRBD1; j_gene: TRBJ1-2; v_gene: TRBV19; abundance: .; CDR3nt: TGTGCCAGTAGTTTTCCGGGACAGGGGGCCTATGGCTACACCTTC; CDR3aa: CASSFPGQGAYGYTF
len: 12; d_gene: .; j_gene: TRBJ2-7; v_gene: TRBV5-1; abundance: .; CDR3nt: TGCGCCAGCAGCTCCCAGGGGAACGAGCAGTACTTC; CDR3aa: CASSSQGNEQYF
len: 16; d_gene: .; j_gene: TRBJ1-5; v_gene: TRBV19; abundance: .; CDR3nt: TGTGCCAGTAGTAATTCGATGGGCAGGATAGGTCAGCCCCAGCATTTT; CDR3aa: CASSNSMGRIGQPQHF
len: 18; d_gene: TRBD2; j_gene: TRBJ2-7; v_gene: TRBV7-2; abundance: .; CDR3nt: TGTGCCAGCAGCTTAGCGCCTCTCTCTAGCGGGGGGGCCTACGAGCAGTACTTC; CDR3aa: CASSLAPLSSGGAYEQYF
len: 15; d_gene: .; j_gene: TRBJ1-2; v_gene: TRBV5-6; abundance: .; CDR3nt: TGTGCCAGCAGGCCGGTCGGGGGAATTAACTATGGCTACACCTTC; CDR3aa: CASRPVGGINYGYTF
len: 16; d_gene: TRBD2; j_gene: TRBJ2-5; v_gene: TRBV7-2; abundance: .; CDR3nt: TGTGCCAGCAGCTTAGGCTCGCGGGGGGTTGCGGAGACCCAGTACTTC; CDR3aa: CASSLGSRGVAETQYF